The 16 T cell receptor beta chains given below trace back to one sample, sequenced in a study of blood T cell repertoires in COVID-19. Sequenced by immunoSEQ multiplex PCR; TCRdb stores in-frame clones only, minus some. The table includes a few hundred thousand clones, about 81% detected once. The sample comprised peripheral blood. These TCRs come from a woman between 65 and 79 years old with COVID-19, enrolled during active disease.

This clone was detected once. J is TRBJ1-5 and V is TRBV7-2, with TRBD1 as a possible D gene (5 bases). The germline V gene encodes CDR1 SGHTA and CDR2 FQGNSA. The CDR3 length is 14 residues. The V gene lost 4 bases and the J gene lost 3 bases, with 10 bases spanning the gap. CDR3 sequence: CASSSRQFNQPQHF. The CDR3 DNA reads as TGTGCCAGCAGCTCAAGACAGTTCAATCAGCCCCAGCATTTT.

This clone came up a few times. The chain employs TRBV10-3 and TRBJ2-5, with TRBD2 as a possible D gene (5 bases). The CDR3 length is 15 residues. Germline CDR1 ENHRY, CDR2 SYGVKD. V shed 11 bases and J shed 1 base, with 20 bases lying between them. The CDR3 coding sequence is TGTGCCGCGGCCCGGGGTAGCGACGCCCAAGAGACCCAGTACTTC. It yields the protein CAAARGSDAQETQYF.

The V gene is TRBV4-1, the J gene TRBJ1-4; TRBD1 agrees at 7 bases. The CDR3 contains 16 residues. Per germline, CDR1 MGHRA and CDR2 YSYEKL. Trimming took 3 bases from V and 3 from J; bases not matched to a gene: 7. The CDR3 reads CASSQPDRAPNEKLFF. DNA of the CDR3: TGCGCCAGCAGCCAGCCCGACAGGGCCCCTAATGAAAAACTGTTTTTT.

The gene calls are TRBV19 and TRBJ2-1; 7 bases align to TRBD2. The ends lost 6 bases at V and 4 bases at J; junction bases unmatched: 15. CDR3 size: 17 residues. Germline V gene sequence: CDR1 LNHDA, CDR2 SQIVND (reference sequence). CDR3 bases: TGTGCCAGTAGCCATGATGTGGGGCAAGCGGGGTACAATGAGCAGTTCTTC. Translating it yields CASSHDVGQAGYNEQFF.

In its sample, this clone was seen a few times. V is TRBV9 and J is TRBJ2-7; D perhaps matches TRBD2 (6 bases). The CDR3 runs 14 residues. Germline-derived CDR1 and CDR2 are SGDLS and YYNGEE. Trimming left V 8 bases short and J 2 bases short, with 17 bases between. CDR3 protein: CASKPGLGAYEQYF. The DNA for the CDR3 is TGTGCCAGTAAACCGGGACTGGGAGCCTACGAGCAGTACTTC. Full variable domain (remainder filled in from reference TRBV9 and TRBJ2-7): DSGVTQTPKHLITATGQRVTLRCSPRSGDLSVYWYQQSLDQGLQFLIQYYNGEERAKGNILERFSAQQFPDLHSELNLSSLELGDSALYFCASKPGLGAYEQYFGPGTRLTVT.

The chain is built from TRBV6-2 or TRBV6-3 and TRBJ2-7, with TRBD1 as a possible D gene (6 bases). CDR3 length equals 13 residues. The V gene lost 2 bases and the J gene lost 8 bases, with 13 bases spanning the gap. Germline-derived CDR1 and CDR2 are MNHEY and SVGEGT. The CDR3 loop reads CASSYLKTGKQYF. The CDR3 bases are TGTGCCAGCAGTTACCTAAAAACAGGGAAGCAGTACTTC.

V gene TRBV19 combines with J gene TRBJ2-1, with 11 bases lining up with TRBD2. Germline V gene sequence: CDR1 LNHDA, CDR2 SQIVND (reference sequence). The CDR3 has 16 residues. Trimming cost V 1 base and J 4 bases; bases outside gene matches: 3. The CDR3 here is CASSIASSGRYNEQFF. The CDR3 bases are TGTGCCAGTAGTATAGCCTCTAGCGGGAGGTACAATGAGCAGTTCTTC.

This clone was detected only once. This chain uses TRBV19 with TRBJ2-2, with 12 bases that match TRBD2. Unmatched junction bases numbered 7, after V lost 7 bases and J lost 7 bases. CDR3 length equals 15 residues. The germline V gene has CDR1 LNHDA and CDR2 SQIVND (reference sequence). The CDR3 region is CASTGLAGYDGELFF. The CDR3 coding sequence is TGTGCCAGTACTGGACTAGCGGGATACGACGGGGAGCTGTTTTTT.

V and J are TRBV14 and TRBJ2-7; possible D gene TRBD2, 5 bases. V lost 4 bases to trimming and J lost 1 base, with 8 bases between them. Per germline, CDR1 SGHDN and CDR2 FVKESK. The CDR3 loop spans 13 amino acids. The DNA of the CDR3 is TGTGCCAGCAGCCTCACTAGATCCTACGAGCAGTACTTC. Translating gives CASSLTRSYEQYF.

This clone came up a few times. The chain recombines TRBV7-8 with TRBJ2-3; TRBD2 aligns across 7 bases. Per germline, CDR1 SGHVS and CDR2 FQNEAQ. The CDR3 consists of 12 residues. In DNA form, the CDR3 reads TGTGCGGGTGGATGGGGGGGAGATACGCAGTATTTT. Translation: CAGGWGGDTQYF.

The rearrangement joins TRBV6-5 to TRBJ1-1; 7 bases map to TRBD1. CDR3 size: 15 residues. In germline, CDR1 is MNHEY, CDR2 SVGAGI. The V and J ends lost 9 bases and 3 bases, in that order; junction bases with no gene match: 13. The CDR3 here is CASSSPGGFDTEAFF. The CDR3 nucleotides are TGTGCCAGTTCCTCCCCAGGGGGGTTCGACACTGAAGCTTTCTTT.

The rearrangement uses TRBV7-9 and TRBJ2-5, with TRBD1 matching 7 bases. V gave up 10 bases and J gave up 2 bases; unmatched junction bases: 7. This CDR3 region has 13 residues. Germline values: CDR1 SEHNR, CDR2 FQNEAQ (reference sequence). DNA for the CDR3: TGTGCCATTTCACCGGGACAGCAAGAGACCCAGTACTTC. Protein product: CAISPGQQETQYF.

This clone was recorded once. This sequence joins TRBV10-3 and TRBJ1-5; tentatively, D is TRBD1 (6 bases). This CDR3 is built from 14 residues. Trimming left V 6 bases short and J 2 bases short, with 11 bases between. Germline assignment: CDR1 ENHRY and CDR2 SYGVKD. The DNA of the CDR3 is TGTGCCATCAGCCTGGACAGCGGCAATCAGCCCCAGCATTTT. Protein: CAISLDSGNQPQHF.

Regarding this clone: Germline and junction disagree at one end, which may indicate a read error. This chain uses TRBV7-2 with TRBJ2-7; 9 bases fit TRBD2. CDR3 length: 16 residues. Germline V lookup: CDR1 SGHTA, CDR2 FQGNSA. The CDR3 region is CVSSLSIAGAVPEQYF. CDR3 coding DNA: TGTGTCAGCAGCTTGTCCATAGCGGGAGCGGTACCAGAGCAGTACTTC.

This clone has a single count. J is TRBJ2-7 and V is TRBV7-2; weak D call: TRBD1 (6 bases). Deletions cut 5 bases from V and 5 bases from J, with 19 bases between. The CDR3 runs 15 residues. The germline V gene encodes CDR1 SGHTA and CDR2 FQGNSA. CDR3 nucleotides: TGTGCCAGCAGCCAACAGGGACACCCTGGAAACGAGCAGTACTTC. Translation: CASSQQGHPGNEQYF.

The chain uses TRBV19 and TRBJ1-1; 9 bases match TRBD1. There are 15 residues in the CDR3. V was clipped by 8 bases and J by 4 bases; unmatched bases: 11. Per the germline V gene, CDR1 is LNHDA and CDR2 is SQIVND (reference sequence). CDR3 nucleotides: TGTGCCAGTCAAACCCCTCAGACAGGGGGCACTGAAGCTTTCTTT. Translation: CASQTPQTGGTEAFF.